A single sample gave rise to the 27 T cell receptor beta chains below, sequenced in a study of beta chain features in type 1 diabetes. Study-wide results and caveats: Shorter TCRB CDR3s, moderately but significantly so, were found in Type 1 diabetes patients in all four CD4+ subsets.

Antigens for these TCRs are unknown. The study reverse transcribed the entire isolated RNA, so it sequenced expressed TCRB transcripts. Generated by immunoSEQ multiplex PCR, the TCRdb table keeps only in-frame clones and is missing some. Of 500,000 to 650,000 clones listed, around 12% are singletons. The sequencing input was naive CD4+ T cells from blood. The receptors derive from a man aged 25-45 years with type 1 diabetes.

The chain employs TRBV9 and TRBJ1-2, with 7 bases identical to TRBD1. Germline loops: CDR1 SGDLS, CDR2 YYNGEE. CDR3 length: 15 residues. The V segment lost 1 base and the J segment 4 bases; nucleotides outside the gene matches: 7. The CDR3 DNA sequence: TGTGCCAGCAGCGTAACAGGGGCCTCGGTCTATGGCTACACCTTC. As protein: CASSVTGASVYGYTF.

This clone was picked up a small number of times. The genes are TRBV7-2 and TRBJ2-6; the D gene could be TRBD1 or TRBD2 (6 bases each). This CDR3 comprises 16 residues. Germline V gene lookup returns CDR1 SGHTA and CDR2 FQGNSA. Trimming cost V 4 bases and J 2 bases, with 12 bases left between them. The CDR3 protein is CASSSNGGAGANVLTF. The CDR3 nucleotides read TGTGCCAGCAGCTCTAACGGGGGCGCTGGGGCCAACGTCCTGACTTTC. Combining the CDR3 with reference TRBV7-2 and TRBJ2-6 gives the whole variable domain GAGVSQSPSNKVTEKGKDVELRCDPISGHTALYWYRQSLGQGLEFLIYFQGNSAPDKSGLPSDRFSAERTGGSVSTLTIQRTQQEDSAVYLCASSSNGGAGANVLTFGAGSRLTVL.

The chain uses TRBV29-1 and TRBJ1-4; the match to TRBD1 covers 7 bases. This CDR3 is built from 14 residues. J was trimmed by 7 bases and V by 6 bases; bases with no gene match: 11. Germline V lookup: CDR1 SQVTM, CDR2 ANQGSEA. The CDR3 is CSVAWRGLGEKLFF. In DNA form, the CDR3 reads TGCAGCGTCGCTTGGAGGGGGCTGGGTGAAAAACTGTTTTTT.

This clone was found a few times. The sample contains more than one DNA sequence encoding this CDR3. This rearrangement joins TRBV7-9 to TRBJ2-5; D ambiguous. Looked up from germline, CDR1 is SEHNR and CDR2 is FQNEAQ (reference sequence). This CDR3 has 13 amino acids. Between the trimmed V and J ends, which lost 0 bases and 5 bases, there was a span of 7 bases. The CDR3 nucleotides read TGTGCCAGCAGCTTAGCTGGTGTGGAGACCCAGTACTTC. Its protein is CASSLAGVETQYF.

This clone turned up a few times. The chain combines TRBV20-1 with TRBJ1-2; D remains unclear. This CDR3 contains 10 residues. Trimming cost V 1 base and J 8 bases, with 5 bases left between them. CDR1 is DFQATT, CDR2 SNEGSKA, per germline (reference sequence). The CDR3: CSARGGGYTF. The CDR3 DNA follows: TGCAGTGCTAGAGGGGGAGGCTACACCTTC.

The chain uses TRBV5-6 and TRBJ2-1; D gene unclear. This CDR3 is built from 11 residues. Germline V gives CDR1 SGHDT, CDR2 YYEEEE. Trimming left V 4 bases short and J 5 bases short, with 4 bases between. CDR3 DNA sequence: TGTGCCAGCAGCGTGAACAATGAGCAGTTCTTC. Amino acids: CASSVNNEQFF.

This clone was observed a handful of times. The chain combines TRBV7-2 with TRBJ2-2; D is possibly TRBD2 (5 bases). The V gene's germline CDR1 is SGHTA and CDR2 FQGNSA. The V end was cut by 5 bases, the J end by 6 bases, with 19 bases between. This CDR3 region has 16 residues. The CDR3 region has the DNA TGTGCCAGCAGCCCCCTCTCCGGCGGGCCGGCCGGGGAGCTGTTTTTT. It translates to CASSPLSGGPAGELFF.

This clone was seen only a few times. This sequence joins TRBV11-1 and TRBJ2-1; 9 bases line up with TRBD1. With 5 bases clipped from V and 8 bases from J, the junction kept 10 bases outside the gene matches. The CDR3 runs to 15 residues. CDR1 and CDR2 (germline): SGHAT, FQDESV (reference sequence). CDR3 sequence (DNA): TGTGCCAGCAGCCTCCTCGGGACAGGGACCGATGAGCAGTTCTTC. Its protein is CASSLLGTGTDEQFF.

The chain couples TRBV7-6 to TRBJ2-3, with D tentatively TRBD2 (5 bases). The CDR3 contains 15 residues. V lost 3 bases and J 4 bases, leaving 14 bases between the germline ends. In germline, CDR1 is SGHVS, CDR2 FNYEAQ. The CDR3 bases are TGTGCCAGCAGCTTTAGCGCTGAGGTGTCAGATACGCAGTATTTT. This sequence encodes CASSFSAEVSDTQYF.

This clone was observed a handful of times. The rearrangement joins TRBV7-9 to TRBJ2-7; 9 bases agree with TRBD1. J was trimmed by 3 bases and V by 8 bases; bases with no gene match: 5. Germline CDR1 and CDR2: SEHNR and FQNEAQ (reference sequence). The CDR3 has 13 residues. The CDR3 DNA reads TGTGCCAGCGGGGGACAGGGCCTCTACGAGCAGTACTTC. Its protein is CASGGQGLYEQYF.

The chain combines TRBV4-3 with TRBJ2-3; a possible D gene is TRBD2 (7 bases). V was pared by 1 base and J by 8 bases, with 19 bases between. Germline lookup yields CDR1 LGHNA and CDR2 YSLEER. The CDR3 sequence is 16 residues long. DNA of the CDR3: TGCGCCAGCAGCCAAGGGGGACCCGGGGGGCGAGGTACGCAGTATTTT. This gives the protein CASSQGGPGGRGTQYF.

The chain links TRBV4-2 to TRBJ1-1; TRBD1 matches 8 bases. The CDR3 is 17 residues long. J gave up 1 base and V 1 base, and 8 bases lay outside the gene matches. Germline V gene lookup returns CDR1 LGHNA and CDR2 YNFKEQ. CDR3 nucleotides: TGTGCCAGCAGCCAAGTCGGACAGGGTTTTGGGAACACTGAAGCTTTCTTT. This encodes CASSQVGQGFGNTEAFF.

The rearrangement joins TRBV5-1 to TRBJ2-5; 8 bases line up with TRBD2. The CDR3 is 15 residues long. The germline V gene encodes CDR1 SGHRS and CDR2 YFSETQ. J was trimmed by 2 bases and V by 4 bases; bases with no gene match: 7. CDR3 nucleotide sequence: TGCGCCAGCAGCCGTTCGGGAGGGCAGCAAGAGACCCAGTACTTC. It codes for CASSRSGGQQETQYF.

This clone was observed a handful of times. V and J are TRBV2 and TRBJ2-1; 7 nucleotides agree with TRBD1. Germline assignment: CDR1 SNHLY and CDR2 FYNNEI. The CDR3 sequence is 13 residues long. After removal of 4 bases from V and 9 bases from J, the junction contained 6 bases not matched to a gene. The CDR3 DNA is TGTGCCAGCAGTGTAGAGGGGGCAGGTGAGCAGTTCTTC. The encoded protein is CASSVEGAGEQFF.

This clone has a handful of counts. The J gene is TRBJ2-1, the V gene TRBV5-1; the match to TRBD2 covers 12 bases. The CDR3 contains 16 residues. V lost 4 bases and J lost 2; bases outside the gene matches: 4. CDR1 SGHRS and CDR2 YFSETQ come from the germline V gene. The CDR3 sequence is CASSPLAGGPYNEQFF. The DNA of the CDR3 is TGCGCCAGCAGCCCACTAGCGGGGGGCCCCTACAATGAGCAGTTCTTC.

V is TRBV28 and J is TRBJ2-7; D may be TRBD1 (6 bases). V lost 3 bases to trimming and J lost 3 bases, with 18 bases between them. This CDR3 is built from 16 residues. CDR1 MDHEN and CDR2 SYDVKM come from the germline V gene. The CDR3 spells CASSFSNSQDSYEQYF. CDR3 sequence (DNA): TGTGCCAGCAGTTTTAGCAATTCACAGGACAGCTACGAGCAGTACTTC.

J is TRBJ1-5 and V is TRBV7-9; perhaps TRBD1 as D (5 bases). Germline assignment: CDR1 SEHNR and CDR2 FQNEAQ (reference sequence). The CDR3 is 14 amino acids. The V gene lost 3 bases and the J gene lost 5 bases, with 11 bases spanning the gap. This CDR3 is CASSFGANDQPQHF. CDR3 nucleotide sequence: TGTGCCAGCAGCTTTGGGGCCAACGATCAGCCCCAGCATTTT.

The chain has TRBV7-8 and TRBJ1-4; D unclear. This CDR3 is 14 amino acids long. Germline lookup yields CDR1 SGHVS and CDR2 FQNEAQ. V was clipped by 5 bases and J by 6 bases, with 13 bases between them. CDR3 nucleotide sequence: TGTGCCAGCAGCCAAACACGGGTCGATGAAAAACTGTTTTTT. Protein product: CASSQTRVDEKLFF.

The rearrangement uses TRBV7-2 and TRBJ2-6; 7 bases align to TRBD1. Trimming removed 3 bases from V and 0 bases from J; junction bases left unmatched: 5. From germline, CDR1 is SGHTA and CDR2 FQGNSA. The CDR3 covers 17 residues. This CDR3 reads CASSFRTGYSGANVLTF. CDR3 in DNA: TGTGCCAGCAGCTTTCGGACAGGCTACTCTGGGGCCAACGTCCTGACTTTC.

This clone appeared a few times. V and J are TRBV7-2 and TRBJ2-3; no firm D call. Trimming shortened V by 0 bases and J by 5 bases, and 6 bases separated the two germline ends. Germline lookup yields CDR1 SGHTA and CDR2 FQGNSA. This CDR3 region has 13 residues. The CDR3 sequence is CASSLAREDTQYF. The CDR3 region has the DNA TGTGCCAGCAGCTTAGCGCGCGAAGATACGCAGTATTTT.

The J gene is TRBJ1-2, the V gene TRBV4-2, with unresolved D. The CDR3 spans 16 residues. Trimming removed 4 bases from V and 0 bases from J, with 15 bases in between. Germline V gene data show CDR1 as LGHNA and CDR2 as YNFKEQ. CDR3 DNA sequence: TGTGCCAGCAGCCCAGAAAAGGCAACCGCTAACTATGGCTACACCTTC. Translated, it gives CASSPEKATANYGYTF.

V gene TRBV9 combines with J gene TRBJ2-2, with 9 bases aligning to TRBD2. The V segment lost 6 bases and the J segment 2 bases; nucleotides outside the gene matches: 5. Germline lookup yields CDR1 SGDLS and CDR2 YYNGEE. This CDR3 contains 15 residues. The CDR3 sequence: CASNLAGINTGELFF. CDR3 DNA: TGTGCCAGCAATCTAGCGGGGATCAACACCGGGGAGCTGTTTTTT.

This clone was counted between two and nine times. V and J are TRBV10-3 and TRBJ1-1, with D perhaps TRBD1 (5 bases). Trimming left V 8 bases short and J 8 bases short, with 21 bases between. CDR3 length equals 14 residues. Germline-derived CDR1 and CDR2 are ENHRY and SYGVKD. CDR3 sequence reads: CAIGAKDGMEEAFF. CDR3 bases: TGTGCCATCGGGGCAAAAGACGGGATGGAGGAAGCTTTCTTT.

This chain uses TRBV27 with TRBJ1-5; no firm D call. Per germline, CDR1 MNHEY and CDR2 SMNVEV (reference sequence). Trimming took off 8 bases at V and 4 bases at J, with 15 bases between the two ends. CDR3 length: 14 amino acids. The CDR3 is CASGLPGNNQPQHF. The CDR3 DNA is TGTGCCAGCGGCCTTCCCGGGAATAATCAGCCCCAGCATTTT.

This clone was counted a few times. The V gene is TRBV5-6, the J gene TRBJ1-1; D is unresolved. V lost 0 bases and J lost 1, with 7 bases in between. The CDR3 extends over 14 amino acids. Germline values: CDR1 SGHDT, CDR2 YYEEEE. The CDR3 nucleotides are TGTGCCAGCAGCTTGGCCAGTCCGAACACTGAAGCTTTCTTT. This translates into CASSLASPNTEAFF.

This sequence joins TRBV2 and TRBJ1-3; no definite D call. V was trimmed by 4 bases and J by 4 bases, leaving 8 bases between them. Germline CDR1 reads SNHLY; CDR2 reads FYNNEI. This CDR3 is built from 13 residues. CDR3 bases: TGTGCCAGCAGTGTGCAGTTCGGAAACACCATATATTTT. Its protein product is CASSVQFGNTIYF.

V and J are TRBV30 and TRBJ1-2; D unresolved. The CDR3 runs to 14 residues. Germline loops: CDR1 GTSNPN, CDR2 SVGIG (reference sequence). Trimming took 2 bases from V and 0 from J, leaving 10 bases between them. CDR3 in amino acids: CAWSRGSSNYGYTF. CDR3 DNA sequence: TGTGCCTGGAGTAGAGGGAGTTCTAACTATGGCTACACCTTC. Together with reference TRBV30 and TRBJ1-2, the CDR3 gives the full variable domain: SQTIHQWPATLVQPVGSPLSLECTVEGTSNPNLYWYRQAAGRGLQLLFYSVGIGQISSEVPQNLSASRPQDRQFILSSKKLLLSDSGFYLCAWSRGSSNYGYTFGSGTRLTVV.